This TCR beta chain comes out of a study of blood T cell repertoires in COVID-19. Study overall: Material from acute and convalescent COVID-19 was sourced from the United States, Italy and Spain. Nucleic acid was either cDNA or gDNA, and it came from T cells, B-cell-depleted T cells, or PBMCs.

Germline loops: CDR1 SGHTS, CDR2 YDEGEE. CDR3 length equals 12 residues. Trimming pared 7 bases from V and 11 bases from J, leaving 19 bases between. In the authors' methods: Amplifying reference gene primers gave estimates of nucleated cell counts. TCRdb keeps only in-frame clones here, not all; method: immunoSEQ multiplex PCR. The V and J calls and clone size were taken over from that table, and D and trimming were inferred from the DNA. The data show roughly 180,000 clones, about 85% seen once. The sequencing sample was made of peripheral blood. The TCR sequence derives from a man between 65 and 85 years old with active or convalescent COVID-19. The V gene is TRBV5-8, the J gene TRBJ2-7, with a possible D match to TRBD1 (5 bases). The CDR3 region has the DNA TGTGCCAGCTCCAGCCGTACGGGCAGGGAGTACTTC. Protein: CASSSRTGREYF. The full variable domain, in which reference TRBV5-8 and TRBJ2-7 provide the parts outside the CDR3, is EAGVTQSPTHLIKTRGQQATLRCSPISGHTSVYWYQQALGLGLQFLLWYDEGEERNRGNFPPRFSGRQFPNYSSELNVNALELEDSALYLCASSSRTGREYFGPGTRLTVT.